Below are 22 T cell receptor beta chains sequenced from a single sample in a study of T cells in Graves' hyperthyroidism and ophthalmopathy. Using RNA transcripts as the source, TCR beta CDR3 regions were amplified. Primed by the HTBI set, a first-round RT-PCR was run on the TCR CDR3. TCRdb independently ran MiXCR on the multiplex PCR reads; one entry per CDR3 protein. This repertoire shows about 840,000 distinct CDR3 sequences, 35% to 40% found once; its top ten account for 7.5% to 9.5%. Sequenced: blood. Receptors originate from a man aged 18 to 29 with Graves' hyperthyroidism.

V is TRBV5-1 and J is TRBJ1-2; 7 bases map to TRBD1. V lost 1 base to trimming and J lost 6 bases; unmatched junction nucleotides: 9. Per germline, CDR1 SGHRS and CDR2 YFSETQ. The CDR3 consists of 15 residues. CDR3 in DNA: TGCGCCAGCAGCTTGATGACAGGGAGAGAGGATGGCTACACCTTC. As protein: CASSLMTGREDGYTF.

This clonotype showed up many times. This chain uses TRBV19 with TRBJ1-1, with D possibly TRBD1 on 5 matching bases. The V and J ends lost 5 bases and 3 bases respectively, with 19 bases between them. This CDR3 is built from 16 residues. Germline values: CDR1 LNHDA, CDR2 SQIVND (reference sequence). CDR3 region: CASSETGSLGDTEAFF. The CDR3 DNA is TGTGCCAGTAGTGAAACAGGTTCCCTTGGGGACACTGAAGCTTTCTTT. Full variable domain (rest looked up from reference TRBV19 and TRBJ1-1): DGGITQSPKYLFRKEGQNVTLSCEQNLNHDAMYWYRQDPGQGLRLIYYSQIVNDFQKGDIAEGYSVSREKKESFPLTVTSAQKNPTAFYLCASSETGSLGDTEAFFGQGTRLTVV.

The J gene is TRBJ2-2, the V gene TRBV2; 8 bases map to TRBD1. Losses at the gene ends were 8 bases for V and 7 bases for J; bases not matched to a gene: 9. The CDR3 extends over 14 amino acids. Germline-derived CDR1 and CDR2 are SNHLY and FYNNEI. The CDR3 nucleotides are TGTGCCAGCGGGGTCAGGGGGCGCGACGGGGAGCTGTTTTTT. Residues: CASGVRGRDGELFF.

The gene calls are TRBV7-9 and TRBJ1-1; D gene unclear. Trimming shortened V by 1 base and J by 0 bases, and 9 bases separated the two germline ends. Germline V lookup: CDR1 SEHNR, CDR2 FQNEAQ (reference sequence). The CDR3 is 15 residues long. CDR3 in amino acids: CASSLDSRMNTEAFF. The CDR3 DNA reads TGTGCCAGCAGCTTAGACAGCAGAATGAACACTGAAGCTTTCTTT.

The chain links TRBV6-2 or TRBV6-3 to TRBJ1-2, with 10 bases fitting TRBD1. The CDR3 is 16 amino acids. CDR1 is MNHEY, CDR2 SVGEGT, per germline. With V trimmed by 6 bases and J by 3 bases, 10 bases remained unmatched. The CDR3 DNA follows: TGTGCCAGCAGATCTCCCCGGGACAGGGGCGACTATGGCTACACCTTC. The encoded protein is CASRSPRDRGDYGYTF.

J is TRBJ1-3 and V is TRBV6-1; unclear D gene. The germline V gene encodes CDR1 MNHNS and CDR2 SASEGT. Deletions cut 7 bases from V and 1 base from J, with 17 bases between. This CDR3 comprises 16 residues. The CDR3 nucleotides read TGTGCCAGCACCCACTCCCAGTCCCAATCTGGAAACACCATATATTTT. As protein: CASTHSQSQSGNTIYF.

CDR3 sequence reads: CASSSGEARGETQYF. The CDR3 bases are TGCGCCAGCAGCTCCGGGGAGGCTCGGGGAGAGACCCAGTACTTC. The J gene is TRBJ2-5, the V gene TRBV5-1, with a possible D match to TRBD2 (6 bases). The CDR3 totals 15 residues. Trimming removed 3 bases from V and 4 bases from J, with 16 bases in between. Germline CDR1 reads SGHRS; CDR2 reads YFSETQ.

This clonotype showed up many times. This chain connects TRBV13 to TRBJ1-6, with 10 nucleotides matching TRBD1. Germline assignment: CDR1 PRHDT and CDR2 FYEKMQ (reference sequence). V lost 5 bases, J lost 8 bases, and 3 bases stayed unmatched. CDR3 size: 14 residues. The DNA of the CDR3 is TGTGCCAGCAGCGCGGGACAGGGGTATTCACCCCTCCACTTT. Encoded protein: CASSAGQGYSPLHF.

To note about this clonotype: This may be a read error, as it is one base from a much larger clone. The chain combines TRBV29-1 with TRBJ2-7, with 9 nucleotides matching TRBD1. The CDR3 contains 13 residues. The J segment lost 5 bases and the V segment lost 4 bases, leaving 6 bases of the junction unmatched. In germline, CDR1 is SQVTM, CDR2 ANQGSEA. Here the CDR3 reads CSVAPGQGNEQYF. In DNA form, the CDR3 reads TGCAGCGTTGCTCCGGGACAGGGAAACGAGCAGTACTTC.

This clonotype was picked up a small number of times. The V gene is TRBV5-8, the J gene TRBJ1-1; no clear D gene. The V end lost 3 bases, the J end lost 5 bases, and 8 bases lay between the germline ends. This CDR3 has 12 amino acids. The V gene's germline CDR1 is SGHTS and CDR2 YDEGEE. The CDR3 spells CASSWERTEAFF. CDR3 nucleotide sequence: TGTGCCAGCAGCTGGGAAAGGACTGAAGCTTTCTTT.

The chain employs TRBV19 and TRBJ1-1; the D is unclear. V dropped 5 bases and J dropped 1 base, with 8 bases sitting between them. Germline V gives CDR1 LNHDA, CDR2 SQIVND (reference sequence). The CDR3 runs 13 residues. For the CDR3, the DNA is TGTGCCAGTAGTGTAAAAAGGAACACTGAAGCTTTCTTT. Residues: CASSVKRNTEAFF.

This clonotype was counted a few times. This rearrangement joins TRBV7-9 to TRBJ1-1, with D possibly TRBD1 on 6 matching bases. V gave up 5 bases and J gave up 5 bases, with 18 bases separating them. Germline CDR1 and CDR2: SEHNR and FQNEAQ (reference sequence). The CDR3 has 15 residues. CDR3 amino acids: CASSRSEGEMTEAFF. DNA of the CDR3: TGTGCCAGCAGCCGGTCCGAGGGGGAGATGACTGAAGCTTTCTTT.

The table lists this clonotype with many counts. V and J are TRBV29-1 and TRBJ2-5; unclear D gene. Germline loops: CDR1 SQVTM, CDR2 ANQGSEA. The length of the CDR3 is 12 residues. Trimming left V 8 bases short and J 4 bases short, with 14 bases between. The CDR3 loop reads CSSEGLGETQYF. In DNA form, the CDR3 reads TGCAGCTCGGAAGGGTTAGGAGAGACCCAGTACTTC.

This clonotype was counted once. V gene TRBV20-1 combines with J gene TRBJ1-2; perhaps TRBD1 as D (5 bases). The CDR3 has 16 amino acids. Germline V lookup: CDR1 DFQATT, CDR2 SNEGSKA (reference sequence). V lost 1 base and J lost 3, with 18 bases in between. The CDR3 protein is CSARGGVKSGYYGYTF. The CDR3 nucleotides read TGCAGTGCTAGAGGTGGCGTGAAGTCAGGGTACTATGGCTACACCTTC.

In its sample, this clonotype was seen a few times. This chain connects TRBV5-4 to TRBJ2-7; 10 positions match TRBD1. The CDR3 sequence is 15 residues long. Trimming at V came to 0 bases and at J to 3 bases, leaving 3 bases not matched to a gene. Germline CDR1 is SGHNT and CDR2 is YYREEE (reference sequence). The CDR3 DNA reads TGTGCCAGCAGCTTGGGGGGGACAGGGGTCTACGAGCAGTACTTC. As protein: CASSLGGTGVYEQYF. Drawing the rest from reference TRBV5-4 and TRBJ2-7, the complete variable domain is ETGVTQSPTHLIKTRGQQVTLRCSSQSGHNTVSWYQQALGQGPQFIFQYYREEENGRGNFPPRFSGLQFPNYSSELNVNALELDDSALYLCASSLGGTGVYEQYFGPGTRLTVT.

This clonotype showed up just a few times. The chain has TRBV9 and TRBJ2-2, with TRBD1 as a possible D gene (6 bases). The CDR3 totals 17 residues. V was trimmed by 6 bases and J by 0 bases, leaving 18 bases between them. The germline V gene has CDR1 SGDLS and CDR2 YYNGEE. The CDR3 is CASTRRRDTTNTGELFF. CDR3 DNA: TGTGCCAGCACCCGACGCCGGGACACTACGAACACCGGGGAGCTGTTTTTT.

This clonotype was found many times. This chain links TRBV2 with TRBJ2-5; a possible D gene is TRBD2 (7 bases). The ends were cut back, 8 bases at V and 5 bases at J, with 12 bases in the middle. The CDR3 is 12 amino acids. The V gene's germline CDR1 is SNHLY and CDR2 FYNNEI. The CDR3 here is CASRGAGETQYF. The CDR3 nucleotides read TGTGCCAGCCGGGGGGCGGGGGAGACCCAGTACTTC.

In its sample, this clonotype was seen a few times. The gene calls are TRBV5-1 and TRBJ1-1, with D maybe TRBD1 (6 bases). V lost 2 bases and J lost 7, with 12 bases in between. CDR3 size: 13 residues. Germline V gene data show CDR1 as SGHRS and CDR2 as YFSETQ. DNA of the CDR3: TGCGCCAGCAGCTTTCGGGGGGGCGATGAAGCTTTCTTT. Amino acids: CASSFRGGDEAFF. The full variable domain, completed using reference TRBV5-1 and TRBJ1-1, is KAGVTQTPRYLIKTRGQQVTLSCSPISGHRSVSWYQQTPGQGLQFLFEYFSETQRNKGNFPGRFSGRQFSNSRSEMNVSTLELGDSALYLCASSFRGGDEAFFGQGTRLTVV.

This clonotype was seen a handful of times. V gene TRBV14 combines with J gene TRBJ1-2, with D unclear. The CDR3 has 15 residues. Trimming left V 4 bases short and J 5 bases short, with 17 bases between. From germline, CDR1 is SGHDN and CDR2 FVKESK. The CDR3 loop is CASSLGTLPEYGYTF. DNA of the CDR3: TGTGCCAGCAGCCTCGGCACCCTCCCGGAGTATGGCTACACCTTC.

Ten or more counts support this clonotype. V usage is TRBV20-1 and J usage is TRBJ2-7; the D is unclear. CDR3 length equals 10 residues. Germline V CDR1 and CDR2: DFQATT, SNEGSKA (reference sequence). The CDR3 DNA reads TGCAGCGTAGGGTGGCTCGAGCAGTACTTC. Its translation is CSVGWLEQYF.

This clonotype has a handful of counts. This CDR3 is CASSLEAGGDYEQYF. CDR3 nucleotides: TGCGCCAGCAGCCTTGAAGCGGGAGGGGACTACGAGCAGTACTTC. The J gene is TRBJ2-7, the V gene TRBV4-1; 10 bases fit TRBD2. The germline V gene has CDR1 MGHRA and CDR2 YSYEKL. This CDR3 comprises 15 residues. J gave up 3 bases and V 4 bases, and 6 bases lay outside the gene matches.

Ten or more counts support this clonotype. The chain employs TRBV7-3 and TRBJ2-6; no reliable D call. Germline values: CDR1 SGHTA, CDR2 FQGTGA. With 0 bases removed from V and 0 bases from J, the gap between germline ends came to 9 bases. The CDR3 is 17 amino acids. The CDR3 here is CASSLTNRHSGANVLTF. CDR3 sequence (DNA): TGTGCCAGCAGCTTAACAAACAGACACTCTGGGGCCAACGTCCTGACTTTC. The whole variable domain, remainder taken from reference TRBV7-3 and TRBJ2-6, is GAGVSQTPSNKVTEKGKYVELRCDPISGHTALYWYRQSLGQGPEFLIYFQGTGAADDSGLPNDRFFAVRPEGSVSTLKIQRTERGDSAVYLCASSLTNRHSGANVLTFGAGSRLTVL.